This record looks at one TCR beta chain sequence and its context. This receptor's antigen is unknown. Per-nucleotide qualities are absent, and no much larger clonotype sits a single base away. Whole blood was collected in K2EDTA tubes by collaborating institutions according to the institutions' own protocols. For TCRbeta analysis, collaborator samples were shipped as frozen whole blood, as isolated PBMCs, or as DNA extracted from either sample type. This specimen comes from a study of blood T cell repertoires in COVID-19 (dated by TCRdb to the early 2020s). Some background on the complete study: Samples covering the acute and convalescent phases of COVID-19 were provided by collaborators in the United States, Italy and Spain. Where available, HLA class I and class II types were taken from metadata supplied by the sample provider and were not determined by assay-based typing. The sample metadata nearly always contained a de-identified subject ID, COVID-19 status, age in years and sex. Samples were obtained from the ongoing ImmuneRACE study (first 160 participants) and from 950 to 1,500 subjects provided by 6 global collaborators. The material from the prospective study consisted of cDNA or gDNA derived from T cells, B-cell-depleted T cells, or PBMCs. A freely available public database, intended as a resource for researchers studying the immune response to SARS-CoV-2, is where the repertoires were released. Deeply sampled blood TCRbeta repertoires from subjects exposed to, actively infected with, or recovered from COVID-19 were included in the dataset. The full study reports these points: The amount of clinical and demographic metadata varied by source and participant and was provided uncurated.

The immunoSEQ Assay, a bias-controlled multiplex PCR, was used to amplify TCRbeta CDR3 regions from genomic DNA. Regarding the original processing steps: The number of nucleated cells in each sample was estimated from the amplification of reference gene primers within the assay. To quantify the absolute abundance of each unique TCRbeta CDR3 rearrangement, sequence reads were collapsed and filtered. For each sample, productive Simpson clonality was calculated by taking the square root of Simpson's diversity index across productive rearrangements. TCRdb limited this immuneACCESS table to in-frame rearrangements with V and J called. A share of clones is missing; checked studies link under half to unresolved V genes, and the rest is unexplained. V, J and clone size reflect that table, while D and trimming were determined from the DNA. In this sample the table shows about 85,000 clones, roughly 84% of which occur a single time. The ten largest account for around 5.8% of the sample.

The sample comprised peripheral blood. This receptor was identified in a man aged 55 to 70 with acute or convalescent COVID-19.

The CDR3 region: CATSDTRRGQETQYF. Read as DNA, the sequence is TGTGCCACCAGTGATACCCGCAGGGGCCAAGAGACCCAGTACTTC. The V and J segments used are TRBV24-1 and TRBJ2-5, with a tentative D gene TRBD1 over 6 matching bases. The CDR3 runs 15 residues from the cysteine to the phenylalanine. Kept here is only the CDR3 DNA, which spans 45 bases and is read in frame from base 1. From the germline V gene, CDR1 is KGHDR and CDR2 is SFDVKD. V is cut by 3 bases and J by 1 base, and the space between the germline ends is 11 bases.